What follows are 19 T cell receptor beta chains derived from one specimen sequenced in a study of blood T cell repertoires in COVID-19. Profiled with immunoSEQ multiplex PCR; TCRdb holds only in-frame clones, not every one. The data show more than 120,000 clones, with around 87% seen just once and less than 45% held by the top ten. Material: peripheral blood. These receptors all stem from a man between 50 and 59 years old who had recovered from COVID-19.

The chain recombines TRBV5-1 with TRBJ1-1, with D possibly TRBD1 on 6 matching bases. V was cut by 0 bases and J by 3 bases, with 12 bases left in between. Looked up from germline, CDR1 is SGHRS and CDR2 is YFSETQ. The CDR3 has 15 residues. Written as DNA, the CDR3 is TGCGCCAGCAGCTTGGAAGGGGGAGGGTACACTGAAGCTTTCTTT. Amino acid sequence: CASSLEGGGYTEAFF.

V is TRBV7-4 and J is TRBJ1-5; D call uncertain. The ends were cut back, 3 bases at V and 0 bases at J, with 18 bases in the middle. The CDR3 loop spans 18 amino acids. The germline gives CDR1 SGHVT, CDR2 SQSDAQ. The DNA of the CDR3 is TGTGCCAGCAGCTTTGGCCACTTAGACACTTATAGCAATCAGCCCCAGCATTTT. Translating it yields CASSFGHLDTYSNQPQHF.

This chain connects TRBV29-1 to TRBJ2-7, with D maybe TRBD2 (5 bases). CDR3 length equals 13 residues. V was shortened by 7 bases and J by 1 base, with 14 bases between the two germline ends. Germline CDR1 reads SQVTM; CDR2 reads ANQGSEA. The CDR3 DNA follows: TGCAGCGCCACCTTAACGGGGTCCTACGAGCAGTACTTC. Protein: CSATLTGSYEQYF.

This chain connects TRBV7-2 to TRBJ2-1; TRBD2 matches at 7 bases. Germline assignment: CDR1 SGHTA and CDR2 FQGNSA. The CDR3 is made up of 16 amino acids. J was trimmed by 2 bases and V by 1 base; bases with no gene match: 5. The CDR3 reads CASSLVGGGTYNEQFF. In DNA, the CDR3 is TGTGCCAGCAGCTTAGTCGGGGGAGGGACCTACAATGAGCAGTTCTTC.

The chain joins TRBV11-2 to TRBJ1-1, with unresolved D. The CDR3 covers 15 residues. V dropped 2 bases and J dropped 5 bases, with 15 bases sitting between them. The germline gives CDR1 SGHAT, CDR2 FQNNGV. The CDR3 coding sequence is TGTGCCAGCAGCTTATGGACTCCTCGGCGAACTGAAGCTTTCTTT. This sequence encodes CASSLWTPRRTEAFF.

Only one count was recorded for this clone. The chain uses TRBV15 and TRBJ2-1; D remains unclear. CDR1 and CDR2 from the germline V gene are LNHNV and YYDKDF (reference sequence). This CDR3 contains 12 residues. The V gene lost 2 bases and the J gene lost 10 bases, with 9 bases spanning the gap. Here the CDR3 reads CATSRPPEEQFF. CDR3 DNA: TGTGCCACCAGCAGACCCCCTGAGGAGCAGTTCTTC. The complete variable domain, with remaining parts taken from reference TRBV15 and TRBJ2-1, reads DAMVIQNPRYQVTQFGKPVTLSCSQTLNHNVMYWYQQKSSQAPKLLFHYYDKDFNNEADTPDNFQSRRPNTSFCFLDIRSPGLGDTAMYLCATSRPPEEQFFGPGTRLTVL.

This chain joins TRBV10-3 and TRBJ1-1, with 12 bases aligning to TRBD1. The ends lost 2 bases at V and 9 bases at J; junction bases unmatched: 10. The length of the CDR3 is 16 residues. The germline gives CDR1 ENHRY, CDR2 SYGVKD. The CDR3 region has the DNA TGTGCCATCAGTGAGCTACCGGGACAGGGGGCAACAAAAGCTTTCTTT. The encoded protein is CAISELPGQGATKAFF.

The J gene is TRBJ2-5, the V gene TRBV5-1, with D uncertain. The CDR3 is 14 residues long. Germline V CDR1 and CDR2: SGHRS, YFSETQ. V was cut by 2 bases and J by 1 base, with 9 bases left in between. The CDR3 spells CASSLSPSQETQYF. CDR3 nucleotide sequence: TGCGCCAGCAGCTTATCCCCTAGCCAAGAGACCCAGTACTTC. The full variable domain, completed using reference TRBV5-1 and TRBJ2-5, is KAGVTQTPRYLIKTRGQQVTLSCSPISGHRSVSWYQQTPGQGLQFLFEYFSETQRNKGNFPGRFSGRQFSNSRSEMNVSTLELGDSALYLCASSLSPSQETQYFGPGTRLLVL.

The V and J genes are TRBV6-5 and TRBJ2-3, with D maybe TRBD2 (5 bases). Germline CDR1 is MNHEY and CDR2 is SVGAGI. The CDR3 consists of 13 residues. V gave up 6 bases and J gave up 0 bases, with 7 bases separating them. CDR3 sequence (DNA): TGTGCCAGCAGGACGGGGAGCACAGATACGCAGTATTTT. Its translation: CASRTGSTDTQYF.

The V gene is TRBV6-5, the J gene TRBJ1-1, with a tentative D call TRBD1 (6 bases). Germline V lookup: CDR1 MNHEY, CDR2 SVGAGI. The CDR3 extends over 11 amino acids. Trimming removed 5 bases at V and 7 bases at J, with 8 bases between. The CDR3 spells CASSTGIEAFF. In nucleotides, the CDR3 is TGTGCCAGCAGTACAGGGATTGAAGCTTTCTTT.

The V call is TRBV7-2, the J call TRBJ2-3, with D perhaps TRBD1 (5 bases). The V end was cut by 2 bases, the J end by 4 bases, with 10 bases between. CDR1 and CDR2 from the germline V gene are SGHTA and FQGNSA. The CDR3 consists of 14 residues. The CDR3 spells CASSLSGYADTQYF. The CDR3 bases are TGTGCCAGCAGCTTATCAGGGTACGCAGATACGCAGTATTTT.

The V call is TRBV11-3, the J call TRBJ2-3; 7 positions match TRBD2. The CDR3 totals 16 residues. Trimming removed 1 base from V and 6 bases from J; junction bases left unmatched: 10. Germline V gene data show CDR1 as SGHNT and CDR2 as YENEEA. The CDR3 loop reads CASSLAGGVAGDTQYF. In nucleotides, the CDR3 is TGTGCCAGCAGCTTAGCTGGGGGGGTAGCGGGCGATACGCAGTATTTT.

This chain connects TRBV19 to TRBJ2-6; TRBD1 matches 8 bases. J gave up 12 bases and V 3 bases, and 7 bases lay outside the gene matches. Germline V lookup: CDR1 LNHDA, CDR2 SQIVND (reference sequence). The CDR3 has 14 amino acids. CDR3 coding DNA: TGTGCCAGTAGTATCACAGGGGGTAATGGCGTCCTGACTTTC. Translation gives CASSITGGNGVLTF.

This clone appeared a single time. CDR3 in DNA: TGTGCCAGCAACGCGGGACAGGGGGCTAATGAAAAACTGTTTTTT. Its protein is CASNAGQGANEKLFF. The chain carries TRBV6-5 and TRBJ1-4, with 11 nucleotides matching TRBD1. The germline gives CDR1 MNHEY, CDR2 SVGAGI. The CDR3 is made up of 15 amino acids. J lost 3 bases, V lost 7 bases, and 4 bases had no gene match.

The chain joins TRBV18 to TRBJ1-5; a possible D gene is TRBD1 (6 bases). Germline assignment: CDR1 KGHSH and CDR2 LQKENI. V was clipped by 4 bases and J by 0 bases, with 19 bases between them. The CDR3 totals 18 residues. The CDR3, as DNA: TGTGCCAGCTCACTTATCCGCCCAGGGGTCTATAGCAATCAGCCCCAGCATTTT. It is translated as CASSLIRPGVYSNQPQHF.

The CDR3 protein is CASSVYRGITDTQYF. In nucleotides, the CDR3 is TGTGCCAGCAGCGTATACAGGGGTATCACAGATACGCAGTATTTT. The V and J genes are TRBV9 and TRBJ2-3; 7 bases match TRBD1. This CDR3 is built from 15 residues. The germline gives CDR1 SGDLS, CDR2 YYNGEE. With 1 base clipped from V and 2 bases from J, the junction kept 4 bases outside the gene matches.

This clone occurred once. The rearrangement links TRBV5-3 to TRBJ1-4, with D possibly being TRBD1 (5 bases). TRBV5-3 is placed among ORFs of uncertain function. The CDR3 spans 13 residues. V was trimmed by 10 bases and J by 7 bases, leaving 17 bases between them. The CDR3 DNA sequence: TGTGCCGGTCCTCCATGCAGGGTTGAAAAACTGTTTTTT. Its translation: CAGPPCRVEKLFF.

CDR3 DNA: TGTGCCAGCAGGCTACGGGGGGGAAATGAAAAACTGTTTTTT. Translated, it gives CASRLRGGNEKLFF. This rearrangement joins TRBV6-5 to TRBJ1-4; possible D gene TRBD1, 5 bases. With 6 bases removed from V and 5 bases from J, the gap between germline ends came to 13 bases. This CDR3 region has 14 residues. CDR1 and CDR2 from the germline V gene are MNHEY and SVGAGI.

The chain recombines TRBV6-5 with TRBJ2-6; 8 bases agree with TRBD1. The germline V gene has CDR1 MNHEY and CDR2 SVGAGI. V lost 3 bases, J lost 2 bases, and 3 bases stayed unmatched. This CDR3 comprises 16 residues. The CDR3, as DNA: TGTGCCAGCAGTTATCAGGGGGCTCCTGGGGCCAACGTCCTGACTTTC. It encodes CASSYQGAPGANVLTF.